This is a list of T cell receptor beta chains from one sample in a study of blood T cell repertoires in COVID-19. Some clones are missing from TCRdb's copy, which holds only in-frame ones; the method was immunoSEQ multiplex PCR. The sample yields about 250,000 clones, about 89% seen once. Sequencing was carried out using peripheral blood. Source of these receptors: a man aged 30-40 years with acute or convalescent COVID-19. Each CDR3 is given with its conserved first and last residue. A D gene is named only where the DNA matches it firmly. Size tells how often a clone was seen (once, few, many) or the class of an expanded clone, and some rows leave it out.

TRBV30,.,TRBJ1-4,TRBD1,TGTGCCTGGAGCCCAGGGGGCTTTGGGCCTCTGTTTTTT,CAWSPGGFGPLFF
TRBV5-1,once,TRBJ2-2,TRBD1,TGCGCCAGCAGCAATGAAGAGGGGGCATTAGGCACCGGGGAGCTGTTTTTT,CASSNEEGALGTGELFF
TRBV11-2,.,TRBJ1-3,.,TGTGCCAGCAGCTTAGATCTGGGAGGGACGGGAAACACCATATATTTT,CASSLDLGGTGNTIYF
TRBV29-1,.,TRBJ1-2,.,TGCAGCGTTGAAGATCGGCGGCAGGGGTCTTCTATCTACACCTTC,CSVEDRRQGSSIYTF
TRBV28,.,TRBJ1-2,.,TGTGCCAGCAGCACCGATCAAAAGAGACAGCGCTATGGCTACACCTTC,CASSTDQKRQRYGYTF
TRBV10-1,.,TRBJ1-6,.,TGCGCCACCTCCGGGCAGGGGTATTCACCCCTCCACTTT,CATSGQGYSPLHF
TRBV27,.,TRBJ1-2,.,TGTGCCAGCAGTCATACACCTAACTATGGCTACACCTTC,CASSHTPNYGYTF
TRBV6-1,.,TRBJ2-7,.,TGTGCCAGCAGTGAAGCCGGGTACGAGCAGTACTTC,CASSEAGYEQYF
TRBV7-8,.,TRBJ1-6,.,TGTGCCAGCAGCCGAGGGGAGGGTTTCTCGTCACCCCTCCACTTT,CASSRGEGFSSPLHF
TRBV14,.,TRBJ2-7,TRBD1,TGTGCCAGCAGCCAAAACAGGGGCGACTACGAGCAGTACTTC,CASSQNRGDYEQYF
TRBV7-9,.,TRBJ1-4,TRBD1,TGTGCCAGCAGCACGAGAGGGACAGGGGGTATCGTTGCAACTAATGAAAAACTGTTTTTT,CASSTRGTGGIVATNEKLFF
TRBV5-1,.,TRBJ1-6,.,TGCGCCAGCAGCTTTGACCCTCCCGACAACTATAATTCACCCCTCCACTTT,CASSFDPPDNYNSPLHF
TRBV11-2,.,TRBJ2-3,TRBD1,TGTGCCAGCAGCCCCCTGACAGGGGGGATAGCAGATACGCAGTATTTT,CASSPLTGGIADTQYF
TRBV7-9,.,TRBJ1-2,TRBD1,TGTGCCAGCAGCTCAGAGAGATACAGGGGGATCGGAGGCTACACCTTC,CASSSERYRGIGGYTF
TRBV3-1/TRBV3-2,.,TRBJ2-1,TRBD2,TGTGCCAGCAGCCCCACTAGCGGGCTCAATGAGCAGTTCTTC,CASSPTSGLNEQFF
TRBV28,.,TRBJ1-4,.,TGTGCCAGCAGTTTATGGGGCAGTAATGAAAAACTGTTTTTT,CASSLWGSNEKLFF
TRBV7-9,.,TRBJ1-6,TRBD1,TGTGCCAGCAGCGCCGGGGACAGGTATTCACCCCTCCACTTT,CASSAGDRYSPLHF
TRBV27,.,TRBJ1-1,.,TGTGCCAGCAAAAGAGAACCGGGCGGGTGGGGCACTGAAGCTTTCTTT,CASKREPGGWGTEAFF
TRBV5-1,.,TRBJ2-1,TRBD2,TGCGCCAGCAGCTTCCCGGGACTAGCGGGGGGTTACAATGAGCAGTTCTTC,CASSFPGLAGGYNEQFF
TRBV7-9,.,TRBJ1-2,TRBD1,TGTGCCAGCAGCACAGGACAGGGAATTTTCACCTTC,CASSTGQGIFTF
TRBV19,.,TRBJ2-2,.,TGTGCCAGTAGTATACCATCGAACACCGGGGAGCTGTTTTTT,CASSIPSNTGELFF